Shown below are 8 T cell receptor beta chains from a single sample sequenced in a study of blood T cell repertoires in COVID-19. Libraries were prepared by immunoSEQ multiplex PCR; TCRdb keeps only in-frame clonotypes and omits some of them. The table includes just over 350,000 clones, 80% to 90% detected once. Source material: peripheral blood. The source is a woman aged 55-69 years with COVID-19, enrolled during active disease.

The genes are TRBV14 and TRBJ2-5; 9 bases agree with TRBD2. J was trimmed by 9 bases and V by 4 bases; bases with no gene match: 15. This CDR3 region has 16 residues. Germline CDR1 reads SGHDN; CDR2 reads FVKESK. The CDR3 nucleotides read TGTGCCAGCAGCCCCTCCCGGCTAGCGGGGAAGTGGGCCCAGTACTTC. Translating gives CASSPSRLAGKWAQYF.

The rearrangement links TRBV13 to TRBJ2-7, with 10 bases matching TRBD1. Germline V gene lookup returns CDR1 PRHDT and CDR2 FYEKMQ (reference sequence). The CDR3 length is 14 residues. V was clipped by 5 bases and J by 6 bases; unmatched bases: 7. As DNA, the CDR3 is TGTGCCAGCAGCACCGGGACAGGGGTGGTCGAGCAGTACTTC. The encoded protein is CASSTGTGVVEQYF.

The genes are TRBV30 and TRBJ2-3, with a weak D call TRBD2 (6 bases). Germline V gene lookup returns CDR1 GTSNPN and CDR2 SVGIG (reference sequence). This CDR3 has 14 residues. Trimming took 4 bases from V and 4 from J, leaving 15 bases between them. The CDR3 spells CAWTRRAGPDTQYF. The CDR3 nucleotides are TGTGCCTGGACGAGGCGGGCGGGGCCAGATACGCAGTATTTT.

The rearrangement joins TRBV28 to TRBJ2-1; D might be TRBD1 (5 bases). This CDR3 contains 17 residues. Trimming left V 2 bases short and J 5 bases short, with 19 bases between. Germline-derived CDR1 and CDR2 are MDHEN and SYDVKM. The CDR3 nucleotides are TGTGCCAGCAGTTTAAGGGGAATCAAATTCGTAAACAATGAGCAGTTCTTC. Protein sequence: CASSLRGIKFVNNEQFF.

The chain is built from TRBV5-6 and TRBJ1-2; 9 bases map to TRBD1. Germline lookup yields CDR1 SGHDT and CDR2 YYEEEE. The CDR3 length is 14 residues. The V and J ends lost 5 bases and 4 bases, in that order; junction bases with no gene match: 6. The CDR3 coding sequence is TGTGCCAGCAGGTTTATACAGGGGGCCTATGGCTACACCTTC. Its protein product is CASRFIQGAYGYTF.

V usage is TRBV30 and J usage is TRBJ2-7; 12 bases map to TRBD1. This CDR3 has 14 residues. Trimming took 1 base from V and 8 from J; bases not matched to a gene: 6. CDR1 and CDR2 (germline): GTSNPN, SVGIG (reference sequence). CDR3 DNA: TGTGCCTGGAGTGAGGGGACAGGGGGCCAAAAGCAGTACTTC. It is translated as CAWSEGTGGQKQYF.

This chain joins TRBV4-2 and TRBJ2-7, with D perhaps matching TRBD1 (8 bases). V was trimmed by 2 bases and J by 2 bases, leaving 13 bases between them. This CDR3 is built from 15 residues. CDR1 and CDR2 (germline): LGHNA, YNFKEQ. The CDR3 DNA reads TGTGCCAGCAGCCAAAGAACAGGGGGGGCCTACGAGCAGTACTTC. Amino acid sequence: CASSQRTGGAYEQYF.

The rearrangement links TRBV25-1 to TRBJ2-7, with D possibly TRBD1 on 6 matching bases. Germline V gene data show CDR1 as MGHDK and CDR2 as SYGVNS. V lost 1 base to trimming and J lost 6 bases, with 16 bases between them. The CDR3 contains 15 residues. The CDR3 DNA is TGTGCCAGCAGTGAATTTTATGCACAGGGACGCGAGCAGTACTTC. Translation gives CASSEFYAQGREQYF.